The 15 T cell receptor beta chains presented below share a single source sample, sequenced in a study of identical twins. TCRdb re-called the 5' RACE reads with MiXCR, one entry per CDR3 protein. This sample has some 500,000 distinct CDR3 sequences, with 20% to 25% found just once. This sample also belongs to another study, concerning T cells expressing NK-cell markers.

The material sequenced was CD4+ T cells sorted from blood. The origin of the receptors is a woman aged 18 to 35 in good health.

In this sample, this clonotype turned up a few times. The gene calls are TRBV20-1 and TRBJ2-3; no clear D gene. The germline gives CDR1 DFQATT, CDR2 SNEGSKA (reference sequence). The CDR3 is made up of 13 amino acids. The V and J ends lost 6 bases and 2 bases respectively, with 12 bases between them. The CDR3 sequence is CSAPPGSTDTQYF. The CDR3 bases are TGCAGTGCCCCTCCTGGCTCCACAGATACGCAGTATTTT.

This sequence joins TRBV20-1 and TRBJ2-3; 9 bases agree with TRBD2. The germline gives CDR1 DFQATT, CDR2 SNEGSKA (reference sequence). V dropped 6 bases and J dropped 6; count of bases not matched to a gene: 7. The CDR3 consists of 13 residues. CDR3 coding DNA: TGCAGTGCGCTGGGCGGGGGGGCCGATACGCAGTATTTT. As protein: CSALGGGADTQYF.

The chain links TRBV20-1 to TRBJ1-5, with D hard to call. The CDR3 runs to 14 residues. Between the trimmed V and J ends, which lost 2 bases and 4 bases, there was a span of 12 bases. In germline, CDR1 is DFQATT, CDR2 SNEGSKA (reference sequence). The CDR3 bases are TGCAGTGCTAGAACGATGGACGGGAATCAGCCCCAGCATTTT. It translates to CSARTMDGNQPQHF.

In its sample, this clonotype was seen a few times. CDR3 loop: CASSQPGTSGRRRGNEQFF. The CDR3 nucleotides read TGTGCCAGCAGTCAACCCGGGACTAGCGGGAGAAGGCGAGGCAATGAGCAGTTCTTC. The V and J genes are TRBV11-2 and TRBJ2-1, with 14 bases aligning to TRBD2. The CDR3 consists of 19 residues. The V segment lost 6 bases and the J segment 6 bases; nucleotides outside the gene matches: 16. Germline assignment: CDR1 SGHAT and CDR2 FQNNGV.

This chain links TRBV3-1 with TRBJ1-1; no firm D call. The germline gives CDR1 LGHDT, CDR2 YNNKEL (reference sequence). The CDR3 has 13 residues. V lost 1 base and J lost 4, with 7 bases in between. The CDR3: CASSQVRGTEAFF. Written as DNA, the CDR3 is TGTGCCAGCAGCCAAGTCCGCGGCACTGAAGCTTTCTTT. The full variable domain, completed using reference TRBV3-1 and TRBJ1-1, is DTAVSQTPKYLVTQMGNDKSIKCEQNLGHDTMYWYKQDSKKFLKIMFSYNNKELIINETVPNRFSPKSPDKAHLNLHINSLELGDSAVYFCASSQVRGTEAFFGQGTRLTVV.

V is TRBV4-3 and J is TRBJ2-3; a weak D match, TRBD2 (6 bases). Trimming removed 1 base at V and 5 bases at J, with 16 bases between. Germline V CDR1 and CDR2: LGHNA, YSLEER. CDR3 length equals 16 residues. CDR3 sequence reads: CASSQVRENTGDTQYF. CDR3 coding DNA: TGCGCCAGCAGCCAAGTACGGGAGAACACCGGAGATACGCAGTATTTT.

This clonotype was found a few times. The V gene is TRBV29-1, the J gene TRBJ2-1; D unresolved. Germline assignment: CDR1 SQVTM and CDR2 ANQGSEA. The CDR3 runs to 14 residues. V was shortened by 1 base and J by 6 bases, with 13 bases between the two germline ends. The CDR3 DNA reads as TGCAGCGTTGAAGTCTATACCCAGGTCAATGAGCAGTTCTTC. It encodes CSVEVYTQVNEQFF.

The chain recombines TRBV5-1 with TRBJ2-1; D perhaps matches TRBD2 (6 bases). With 0 bases removed from V and 6 bases from J, the gap between germline ends came to 7 bases. CDR1 is SGHRS, CDR2 YFSETQ, per germline. This CDR3 spans 13 amino acids. CDR3 nucleotide sequence: TGCGCCAGCAGCTTGGACGGGGGCAATGAGCAGTTCTTC. This sequence encodes CASSLDGGNEQFF.

This chain connects TRBV11-1 to TRBJ2-5; D perhaps matches TRBD2 (7 bases). Germline loops: CDR1 SGHAT, CDR2 FQDESV (reference sequence). V gave up 0 bases and J gave up 5 bases, with 13 bases separating them. The CDR3 totals 15 residues. CDR3 nucleotides: TGTGCCAGCAGCTTAGCGCGGGGGCTAAGGGAGACCCAGTACTTC. Translated: CASSLARGLRETQYF.

This clonotype was seen a few times. This chain joins TRBV12-3 or TRBV12-4 and TRBJ2-1; 8 bases align to TRBD1. The CDR3 length is 15 residues. Trimming cost V 6 bases and J 9 bases; bases outside gene matches: 13. The CDR3 reads CASRYPGGHGSEQFF. CDR3 DNA: TGTGCCAGCAGGTATCCAGGGGGCCACGGCAGTGAGCAGTTCTTC.

The V gene is TRBV6-1, the J gene TRBJ2-3; 9 positions match TRBD2. CDR3 size: 14 residues. Germline CDR1 and CDR2: MNHNS and SASEGT. Trimming at V came to 7 bases and at J to 2 bases, leaving 4 bases not matched to a gene. The CDR3, as DNA: TGTGCCAGCACTCTAGCGGGGATCACAGATACGCAGTATTTT. As protein: CASTLAGITDTQYF.

The chain carries TRBV7-8 and TRBJ2-6, with 9 nucleotides matching TRBD1. This CDR3 region has 19 residues. CDR1 and CDR2 from the germline V gene are SGHVS and FQNEAQ. The trim removed 5 bases at V and 0 bases at J, leaving 11 bases unmatched. CDR3 coding DNA: TGTGCCAGCAGCCTTAGAGGACAGGGGAAAATCTCTGGGGCCAACGTCCTGACTTTC. Its protein is CASSLRGQGKISGANVLTF. Together with reference TRBV7-8 and TRBJ2-6, the CDR3 gives the full variable domain: GAGVSQSPRYKVAKRGQDVALRCDPISGHVSLFWYQQALGQGPEFLTYFQNEAQLDKSGLPSDRFFAERPEGSVSTLKIQRTQQEDSAVYLCASSLRGQGKISGANVLTFGAGSRLTVL.

The rearrangement uses TRBV27 and TRBJ1-2, with no clear D. Trimming took 2 bases from V and 5 from J, leaving 9 bases between them. This CDR3 comprises 13 residues. Germline V CDR1 and CDR2: MNHEY, SMNVEV (reference sequence). CDR3 nucleotide sequence: TGTGCCAGCAGTTTACTCCCCTCTTATGGCTACACCTTC. Amino acids: CASSLLPSYGYTF.

The chain has TRBV5-1 and TRBJ1-2; D call uncertain. Germline loops: CDR1 SGHRS, CDR2 YFSETQ. The ends were cut back, 0 bases at V and 8 bases at J, with 11 bases in the middle. CDR3 length: 13 residues. This CDR3 reads CASSLAGREGYTF. As DNA, the CDR3 is TGCGCCAGCAGCTTGGCTGGGCGAGAAGGCTACACCTTC.

This chain joins TRBV5-1 and TRBJ2-7, with a weak D call TRBD1 (6 bases). Germline CDR1 and CDR2: SGHRS and YFSETQ. The CDR3 is 14 residues long. V lost 4 bases to trimming and J lost 3 bases, with 14 bases between them. The CDR3 region is CASSPTGNNYEQYF. CDR3 coding DNA: TGCGCCAGCAGCCCTACAGGGAACAACTACGAGCAGTACTTC. Combining the CDR3 with reference TRBV5-1 and TRBJ2-7 gives the whole variable domain KAGVTQTPRYLIKTRGQQVTLSCSPISGHRSVSWYQQTPGQGLQFLFEYFSETQRNKGNFPGRFSGRQFSNSRSEMNVSTLELGDSALYLCASSPTGNNYEQYFGPGTRLTVT.